These T cell receptor beta chains were read from a single sample in a study of blood T cell repertoires in COVID-19. Data came from immunoSEQ multiplex PCR; TCRdb stores just in-frame clones and leaves some out. This table has about 73,000 clones, roughly 84% appearing once. The specimen sequenced was peripheral blood. These TCRs come from an elderly man with active or convalescent COVID-19. Both conserved end residues are part of each CDR3. A D gene is named only where the DNA matches it firmly. Some rows mark clone size as missing; the rest say once, few, many or name a class of expanded clone.

CDR3 length: 17; D gene: NA; clone size: NA; V gene: TRBV6-2/TRBV6-3; J gene: TRBJ1-5; CDR3 DNA: TGTGCCAGCAGTTACCCGAACCTCGCACGGAGCAATCAGCCCCAGCATTTT; CDR3 protein: CASSYPNLARSNQPQHF
CDR3 length: 14; D gene: NA; clone size: NA; V gene: TRBV30; J gene: TRBJ2-6; CDR3 DNA: TGTGCCAGGGACTGGGGCATTGGGGCCAACGTCCTGACTTTC; CDR3 protein: CARDWGIGANVLTF
CDR3 length: 12; D gene: TRBD1; clone size: NA; V gene: TRBV25-1; J gene: TRBJ2-7; CDR3 DNA: TGTGCCAGCAGGATGGACAGGTACGAGCAGTACTTC; CDR3 protein: CASRMDRYEQYF
CDR3 length: 12; D gene: NA; clone size: NA; V gene: TRBV7-2; J gene: TRBJ2-7; CDR3 DNA: TGTGCCAGCAGTCTTCAGGGATCCGAGCAGTACTTC; CDR3 protein: CASSLQGSEQYF
CDR3 length: 15; D gene: NA; clone size: NA; V gene: TRBV7-8; J gene: TRBJ1-4; CDR3 DNA: TGTGCCAGCAGCTTAAGAGGAAATCAGAATGAAAAACTGTTTTTT; CDR3 protein: CASSLRGNQNEKLFF
CDR3 length: 16; D gene: TRBD1; clone size: NA; V gene: TRBV9; J gene: TRBJ2-1; CDR3 DNA: TGTGCCAGCAGCCCCTCCGGCAGGGGGTTTTTAGATGAGCAGTTCTTC; CDR3 protein: CASSPSGRGFLDEQFF
CDR3 length: 16; D gene: TRBD1; clone size: NA; V gene: TRBV3-1/TRBV3-2; J gene: TRBJ2-7; CDR3 DNA: TGTGCCAGCAGCCAACGGGACAGGGCGAGAGGTGGCGAGCAGTACTTC; CDR3 protein: CASSQRDRARGGEQYF
CDR3 length: 15; D gene: NA; clone size: NA; V gene: TRBV7-2; J gene: TRBJ1-5; CDR3 DNA: TGTGCCAGCAGCTTACGACATAATAGCAATCAGCCCCAGCATTTT; CDR3 protein: CASSLRHNSNQPQHF
CDR3 length: 15; D gene: NA; clone size: NA; V gene: TRBV28; J gene: TRBJ2-1; CDR3 DNA: TGTGCCAGCCGGTCGACAGGTAGAATTGTCAATGAGCAGTTCTTC; CDR3 protein: CASRSTGRIVNEQFF
CDR3 length: 15; D gene: TRBD2; clone size: once; V gene: TRBV6-4; J gene: TRBJ2-3; CDR3 DNA: TGTGCCAGCAGTGACACTAGCGGGGAAACAGATACGCAGTATTTT; CDR3 protein: CASSDTSGETDTQYF
CDR3 length: 14; D gene: NA; clone size: NA; V gene: TRBV18; J gene: TRBJ1-3; CDR3 DNA: TGTGCCAGCTCACCCGGTAGGGGTGGAAACACCATATATTTT; CDR3 protein: CASSPGRGGNTIYF
CDR3 length: 13; D gene: NA; clone size: NA; V gene: TRBV3-1/TRBV3-2; J gene: TRBJ2-7; CDR3 DNA: TGTGCCAGCAGCCAACTCCGGGTAAACGAGCAGTACTTC; CDR3 protein: CASSQLRVNEQYF
CDR3 length: 16; D gene: NA; clone size: NA; V gene: TRBV11-2; J gene: TRBJ2-5; CDR3 DNA: TGTGCCAGCAGCTTAAATTCGGCCGGGAATCAAGAGACCCAGTACTTC; CDR3 protein: CASSLNSAGNQETQYF
CDR3 length: 16; D gene: TRBD1; clone size: NA; V gene: TRBV7-6; J gene: TRBJ1-4; CDR3 DNA: TGTGCCAGCAGCTTAGCTTGGGCAGGGGGTAATGAAAAACTGTTTTTT; CDR3 protein: CASSLAWAGGNEKLFF
CDR3 length: 14; D gene: NA; clone size: NA; V gene: TRBV7-2; J gene: TRBJ1-2; CDR3 DNA: TGTGCCAGCAGCTTCCCTAGGAACCACTATGGCTACACCTTC; CDR3 protein: CASSFPRNHYGYTF
CDR3 length: 15; D gene: TRBD1; clone size: NA; V gene: TRBV7-6; J gene: TRBJ1-4; CDR3 DNA: TGTGCCAGCAGCATGGGACAGGGGGCTTTTGAAAAACTGTTTTTT; CDR3 protein: CASSMGQGAFEKLFF
CDR3 length: 15; D gene: TRBD1; clone size: few; V gene: TRBV7-2; J gene: TRBJ2-7; CDR3 DNA: TGTGCCAGCAGCTTATGGCAGGGGGTCTCCTACGAGCAGTACTTC; CDR3 protein: CASSLWQGVSYEQYF
CDR3 length: 18; D gene: TRBD2; clone size: NA; V gene: TRBV3-1/TRBV3-2; J gene: TRBJ2-1; CDR3 DNA: TGTGCCAGCAGCCAAGAGAGTATGGCGGGAGGATGGTACAATGAGCAGTTCTTC; CDR3 protein: CASSQESMAGGWYNEQFF
CDR3 length: 14; D gene: NA; clone size: NA; V gene: TRBV6-6; J gene: TRBJ1-6; CDR3 DNA: TGTGCCAGCAGCTCCGACACGAATAATTCACCCCTCCACTTT; CDR3 protein: CASSSDTNNSPLHF
CDR3 length: 19; D gene: TRBD1; clone size: NA; V gene: TRBV27; J gene: TRBJ1-2; CDR3 DNA: TGTGCCAGCAGTTTGAGGGGGCTGTGGAATACAGGGCCTAACTATGGCTACACCTTC; CDR3 protein: CASSLRGLWNTGPNYGYTF
CDR3 length: 15; D gene: TRBD1; clone size: NA; V gene: TRBV7-2; J gene: TRBJ1-1; CDR3 DNA: TGTGCCAGCAGCAGAAGGACAGGGGGTAGTACTGAAGCTTTCTTT; CDR3 protein: CASSRRTGGSTEAFF
CDR3 length: 12; D gene: NA; clone size: NA; V gene: TRBV11-3; J gene: TRBJ1-6; CDR3 DNA: TGTGCCAGCAGCCACAGGAATTCACCCCTCCACTTT; CDR3 protein: CASSHRNSPLHF
CDR3 length: 12; D gene: NA; clone size: NA; V gene: TRBV3-1/TRBV3-2; J gene: TRBJ1-2; CDR3 DNA: TGTGCCAGCAGCCAGAGTGGTTCTGGCTACACCTTC; CDR3 protein: CASSQSGSGYTF
CDR3 length: 14; D gene: NA; clone size: once; V gene: TRBV5-1; J gene: TRBJ1-4; CDR3 DNA: TGCGCCAGCAGCCAACAGGGTCCTAATGAAAAACTGTTTTTT; CDR3 protein: CASSQQGPNEKLFF
CDR3 length: 13; D gene: NA; clone size: NA; V gene: TRBV10-2; J gene: TRBJ2-7; CDR3 DNA: TGCGCCAGCACAGGCAGTCGCTCCTACGAGCAGTACTTC; CDR3 protein: CASTGSRSYEQYF
CDR3 length: 15; D gene: TRBD1; clone size: once; V gene: TRBV3-1/TRBV3-2; J gene: TRBJ2-7; CDR3 DNA: TGTGCCAGCAGCCATCTACAGGGGCGATCCTACGAGCAGTACTTC; CDR3 protein: CASSHLQGRSYEQYF
CDR3 length: 15; D gene: TRBD2; clone size: NA; V gene: TRBV5-8; J gene: TRBJ2-2; CDR3 DNA: TGTGCCAGCAGCTTGGTAACGGGAGGGACCGGGGAGCTGTTTTTT; CDR3 protein: CASSLVTGGTGELFF
CDR3 length: 15; D gene: TRBD1; clone size: NA; V gene: TRBV29-1; J gene: TRBJ2-3; CDR3 DNA: TGCAGCGACATCGACAGGGTGGGGAGCACAGATACGCAGTATTTT; CDR3 protein: CSDIDRVGSTDTQYF
CDR3 length: 20; D gene: NA; clone size: NA; V gene: TRBV21-1; J gene: TRBJ2-5; CDR3 DNA: TGTGCCAGCAGCAAAAACATCAACGGGGCTAGCGGGACTCAAGAAGAGACCCAGTACTTC; CDR3 protein: CASSKNINGASGTQEETQYF
CDR3 length: 16; D gene: NA; clone size: NA; V gene: TRBV5-4; J gene: TRBJ1-3; CDR3 DNA: TGTGCCAGCAGCTTGGAGCCATTCGGAGACCTAGACACCATATATTTT; CDR3 protein: CASSLEPFGDLDTIYF
CDR3 length: 13; D gene: NA; clone size: few; V gene: TRBV18; J gene: TRBJ2-7; CDR3 DNA: TGTGCCAGCTCACTACAGCAGGGAGGCGAGCAGTACTTC; CDR3 protein: CASSLQQGGEQYF
CDR3 length: 14; D gene: TRBD1; clone size: NA; V gene: TRBV10-3; J gene: TRBJ1-1; CDR3 DNA: TGTGCCATCAGAGGGGACAGGGGAATCACTGAAGCTTTCTTT; CDR3 protein: CAIRGDRGITEAFF
CDR3 length: 15; D gene: TRBD1; clone size: NA; V gene: TRBV7-9; J gene: TRBJ1-3; CDR3 DNA: TGTGCCAGCAGCGAAGGGACAGGGTCTCGAAACACCATATATTTT; CDR3 protein: CASSEGTGSRNTIYF
CDR3 length: 11; D gene: NA; clone size: NA; V gene: TRBV18; J gene: TRBJ2-3; CDR3 DNA: TGTGCCAGCTCACGGGAGGATACGCAGTATTTT; CDR3 protein: CASSREDTQYF
CDR3 length: 14; D gene: TRBD2; clone size: few; V gene: TRBV27; J gene: TRBJ2-7; CDR3 DNA: TGTGCCAGCAGTCCGGGACTAGCGATCAGCGAGCAGTACTTC; CDR3 protein: CASSPGLAISEQYF
CDR3 length: 17; D gene: TRBD2; clone size: NA; V gene: TRBV28; J gene: TRBJ2-1; CDR3 DNA: TGTGCCAGCAGTTTACAGAAACCGGGACTATTGTACAATGAGCAGTTCTTC; CDR3 protein: CASSLQKPGLLYNEQFF
CDR3 length: 12; D gene: NA; clone size: NA; V gene: TRBV6-6; J gene: TRBJ2-5; CDR3 DNA: TGTGCCAGCAGTTACTCGGTCGGGACCCAGTACTTC; CDR3 protein: CASSYSVGTQYF
CDR3 length: 13; D gene: TRBD1; clone size: NA; V gene: TRBV5-6; J gene: TRBJ1-2; CDR3 DNA: TGTGCCAGCACGGGGACAGCAATCTATGGCTACACCTTC; CDR3 protein: CASTGTAIYGYTF
CDR3 length: 14; D gene: NA; clone size: NA; V gene: TRBV6-5; J gene: TRBJ2-2; CDR3 DNA: TGTGCCAGCAAAAGGGGACAGAACACCGGGGAGCTGTTTTTT; CDR3 protein: CASKRGQNTGELFF
CDR3 length: 16; D gene: TRBD2; clone size: NA; V gene: TRBV6-6; J gene: TRBJ2-1; CDR3 DNA: TGTGCCAGCAGGGTGGGACAGACTAGCGGAGACAATGAGCAGTTCTTC; CDR3 protein: CASRVGQTSGDNEQFF
CDR3 length: 15; D gene: TRBD1; clone size: NA; V gene: TRBV7-8; J gene: TRBJ1-6; CDR3 DNA: TGTGCCAGCAGCCCCCAGGGACAGAGTAATTCACCCCTCCACTTT; CDR3 protein: CASSPQGQSNSPLHF
CDR3 length: 15; D gene: TRBD1; clone size: NA; V gene: TRBV28; J gene: TRBJ1-5; CDR3 DNA: TGTGCCAGCAGACCCTCAGGGGGCTTCGGTCAGCCCCAGCATTTT; CDR3 protein: CASRPSGGFGQPQHF
CDR3 length: 16; D gene: TRBD2; clone size: NA; V gene: TRBV27; J gene: TRBJ2-6; CDR3 DNA: TGTGCCAGCAGAACTAGCGGATTCTCTGGGGCCAACGTCCTGACTTTC; CDR3 protein: CASRTSGFSGANVLTF
CDR3 length: 12; D gene: NA; clone size: NA; V gene: TRBV6-2/TRBV6-3; J gene: TRBJ1-1; CDR3 DNA: TGTGCCAGCAGCCCCGGGAGGACTGAAGCTTTCTTT; CDR3 protein: CASSPGRTEAFF
CDR3 length: 16; D gene: NA; clone size: NA; V gene: TRBV4-3; J gene: TRBJ2-1; CDR3 DNA: TGCGCCAGCAGCCGGCAAACTGGACTTTCCTACAATGAGCAGTTCTTC; CDR3 protein: CASSRQTGLSYNEQFF
CDR3 length: 15; D gene: NA; clone size: few; V gene: TRBV15; J gene: TRBJ2-3; CDR3 DNA: TGTGCCACCAGCAGAGATCCTAGCGCCGGGGATACGCAGTATTTT; CDR3 protein: CATSRDPSAGDTQYF